Listed below are T cell receptor beta chains from one sample, sequenced in a study of blood T cells in healthy people across ages. TCRdb re-called the 5' RACE reads with MiXCR, one entry per CDR3 protein. The sample includes 600,000 to 850,000 distinct CDR3 sequences, roughly 47% of them seen just once. The sequenced sample was blood. These receptors were collected from a woman in her fifties or sixties in good health. Each CDR3 is given with its conserved first and last residue. A D gene is named only where the DNA matches it firmly. A row's size may be missing; if present it is once, few, many or a size class.

abundance	j_gene	v_gene	d_gene	CDR3aa	CDR3nt
-	TRBJ1-6	TRBV20-1	-	CSARIPRAPNSPLHF	TGCAGTGCTAGGATTCCCAGGGCCCCCAATTCACCCCTCCACTTT
-	TRBJ2-3	TRBV5-1	TRBD2	CATRPAGGPDTQYF	TGCGCCACCAGACCAGCGGGGGGGCCAGATACGCAGTATTTT
-	TRBJ2-5	TRBV5-4	-	CASSFQSEETQYF	TGTGCCAGCAGCTTCCAATCTGAGGAGACCCAGTACTTC
-	TRBJ2-1	TRBV23-1	TRBD2	CASSQLTSGRGNEQFF	TGCGCCAGCAGTCAGCTGACTAGCGGGAGGGGAAATGAGCAGTTCTTC
-	TRBJ2-7	TRBV10-3	-	CASKGTQISYEQYF	TGTGCCTCCAAGGGGACCCAGATCTCCTACGAGCAGTACTTC
once	TRBJ2-3	TRBV5-6	-	CASSLAPGRSTDTQYF	TGTGCCAGCAGCTTGGCGCCGGGGAGGAGCACAGATACGCAGTATTTT
-	TRBJ2-1	TRBV7-9	-	CASRRDYQGGYNEQFF	TGTGCCAGCAGGCGGGACTACCAGGGGGGATACAATGAGCAGTTCTTC
-	TRBJ1-5	TRBV28	TRBD1	CASSPPSRDRGQPQHF	TGTGCCAGCAGTCCACCGAGCCGGGACAGGGGTCAGCCCCAGCATTTT
few	TRBJ2-1	TRBV24-1	-	CATSDFGDELSYNEQFF	TGTGCCACCAGTGATTTTGGGGATGAGCTCTCCTACAATGAGCAGTTCTTC
-	TRBJ2-7	TRBV20-1	-	CSASRWDKYYEQYF	TGCAGTGCATCCCGATGGGACAAGTACTACGAGCAGTACTTC
few	TRBJ2-1	TRBV10-3	-	CAISVKGGKDEQFF	TGTGCCATCAGTGTTAAGGGCGGGAAGGATGAGCAGTTCTTC
few	TRBJ2-7	TRBV28	-	CASSVQDVHEQYF	TGTGCCAGCAGTGTACAGGACGTCCACGAGCAGTACTTC
-	TRBJ2-5	TRBV27	-	CASSLSSTGWGTQYF	TGTGCCAGCAGTTTATCGTCAACAGGATGGGGGACCCAGTACTTC
few	TRBJ2-7	TRBV2	-	CASSMVREDEQYF	TGTGCCAGCAGTATGGTCAGAGAAGACGAGCAGTACTTC
-	TRBJ1-1	TRBV6-2/TRBV6-3	TRBD1	CASRDRVTNTEAFF	TGTGCCAGCAGGGACAGGGTAACGAACACTGAAGCTTTCTTT
-	TRBJ1-4	TRBV20-1	-	CSARRSGEKLFF	TGCAGTGCTAGGCGATCGGGTGAAAAACTGTTTTTT
few	TRBJ1-2	TRBV12-3/TRBV12-4	TRBD1	CASRGQGIYGYTF	TGTGCCAGCAGGGGACAGGGGATCTATGGCTACACCTTC
-	TRBJ2-7	TRBV20-1	-	CSARVIGLYEQYF	TGCAGTGCTAGAGTTATAGGACTCTACGAGCAGTACTTC
-	TRBJ2-3	TRBV20-1	TRBD2	CSATLAGDSVDTQYF	TGCAGTGCAACGCTAGCGGGAGATTCGGTAGATACGCAGTATTTT
-	TRBJ1-6	TRBV28	-	CASSSGQTSPLHF	TGTGCCAGCAGTAGTGGACAGACTTCACCCCTCCACTTT
-	TRBJ2-3	TRBV7-9	-	CASSSGLSDADTQYF	TGTGCCAGCAGCTCAGGACTATCTGACGCAGATACGCAGTATTTT
-	TRBJ2-7	TRBV6-5	-	CASSRDPSSYNEQYF	TGTGCCAGCAGCAGGGACCCCAGCTCCTACAATGAGCAGTACTTC
-	TRBJ1-2	TRBV24-1	-	CATSEAVGYGYTF	TGTGCCACCAGTGAGGCCGTGGGCTATGGCTACACCTTC
-	TRBJ2-5	TRBV11-2	TRBD2	CASSLGRAGRETQYF	TGTGCCAGCAGCTTAGGCCGAGCGGGGAGAGAGACCCAGTACTTC
few	TRBJ2-4	TRBV5-1	TRBD1	CASSEGQGGNIQYF	TGCGCCAGCAGCGAGGGACAGGGTGGCAACATTCAGTACTTC
few	TRBJ2-5	TRBV4-2	-	CASSQKGGGVETQYF	TGTGCCAGCAGCCAAAAGGGGGGCGGAGTGGAGACCCAGTACTTC
many	TRBJ2-5	TRBV21-1	-	CASSKPCGRAKGETQYF	TGTGCCAGCAGCAAACCTTGTGGCCGGGCGAAGGGGGAGACCCAGTACTTC
-	TRBJ1-1	TRBV4-2	-	CASSQEGAFTEAFF	TGTGCCAGCAGCCAAGAAGGGGCGTTCACTGAAGCTTTCTTT
-	TRBJ2-7	TRBV29-1	-	CSVEVSGREQYF	TGCAGCGTTGAAGTTTCCGGGCGCGAGCAGTACTTC
-	TRBJ2-3	TRBV5-1	-	CASSLPGTADTQYF	TGCGCCAGCAGCTTGCCAGGGACCGCAGATACGCAGTATTTT
-	TRBJ2-5	TRBV7-6	TRBD1	CASNLDRGEKTQYF	TGTGCCAGCAACCTGGACAGGGGGGAAAAGACCCAGTACTTC
few	TRBJ2-1	TRBV14	TRBD2	CASSGRGTSYYEQFF	TGTGCCAGCAGCGGGAGGGGGACTAGCTACTATGAGCAGTTCTTC
-	TRBJ1-6	TRBV20-1	-	CSAMEVDSPLHF	TGCAGTGCTATGGAGGTTGATTCACCCCTCCACTTT
-	TRBJ2-1	TRBV9	-	CASSIRGLHNEQFF	TGTGCCAGCAGCATACGGGGGCTCCACAATGAGCAGTTCTTC
-	TRBJ1-1	TRBV18	-	CASSQQGYEAFF	TGTGCCAGCTCACAGCAGGGATACGAAGCTTTCTTT
-	TRBJ2-1	TRBV20-1	-	CSVRDSRSSYNEQFF	TGCAGTGTTAGAGATTCGAGGAGCTCCTACAATGAGCAGTTCTTC
many	TRBJ1-1	TRBV20-1	-	CSGGDSNTEAFF	TGCAGTGGAGGAGATTCGAACACTGAAGCTTTCTTT
-	TRBJ2-1	TRBV20-1	TRBD1	CSARGQGPNEQFF	TGCAGTGCTAGGGGACAGGGACCCAATGAGCAGTTCTTC
-	TRBJ2-3	TRBV5-1	-	CASSLAPTGTDTQYF	TGCGCCAGCAGCTTGGCGCCGACGGGGACAGATACGCAGTATTTT
-	TRBJ1-2	TRBV12-3/TRBV12-4	TRBD1	CASSGTGGLDGYTF	TGTGCCAGCAGTGGGACAGGGGGCTTGGATGGCTACACCTTC
few	TRBJ2-2	TRBV11-3	-	CASSLDTGPTTTNTGELFF	TGTGCCAGCAGCTTAGATACGGGACCGACAACTACGAACACCGGGGAGCTGTTTTTT
many	TRBJ1-2	TRBV12-3/TRBV12-4	-	CASRLGLSNYGYTF	TGTGCCAGCAGACTGGGACTTTCTAACTATGGCTACACCTTC
few	TRBJ1-2	TRBV7-9	TRBD1	CASSPGTDCGYTF	TGTGCCAGCAGCCCCGGGACAGATTGCGGCTACACCTTC
few	TRBJ2-1	TRBV7-3	TRBD2	CASSRVGGSYNEQFF	TGTGCCAGCAGCCGTGTGGGGGGGTCCTACAATGAGCAGTTCTTC
many	TRBJ2-7	TRBV20-1	TRBD2	CSASGTSGTYEQYF	TGCAGTGCTAGTGGGACTAGCGGAACCTACGAGCAGTACTTC
-	TRBJ1-2	TRBV14	-	CASSPVLNYGYTF	TGTGCCAGCAGCCCGGTCCTTAACTATGGCTACACCTTC
-	TRBJ2-7	TRBV15	TRBD2	CATSTGTSELLSNEQYF	TGTGCCACCAGCACCGGGACTAGCGAGTTATTGAGCAATGAGCAGTACTTC
-	TRBJ1-2	TRBV12-3/TRBV12-4	-	CASSPRPPGAVGGYTF	TGTGCCAGCAGCCCCAGGCCCCCTGGCGCCGTGGGTGGCTACACCTTC
few	TRBJ2-5	TRBV21-1	-	CASKSLEQYF	TGTGCCAGCAAGTCCCTGGAGCAGTACTTC
-	TRBJ1-2	TRBV6-2/TRBV6-3	-	CASSYAESWGRGYTF	TGTGCCAGCAGTTACGCCGAATCATGGGGGCGCGGCTACACCTTC
-	TRBJ2-5	TRBV7-2	TRBD2	CASSLGLAGGLGETQYF	TGTGCCAGCAGCTTAGGGCTAGCGGGAGGATTGGGGGAGACCCAGTACTTC
-	TRBJ2-7	TRBV28	TRBD1	CASSFRDRLDEQYF	TGTGCCAGCAGTTTTCGGGACAGGCTGGACGAGCAGTACTTC
-	TRBJ2-3	TRBV2	TRBD1	CASSWDRGSTDTQYF	TGTGCCAGCAGCTGGGACAGGGGGTCAACAGATACGCAGTATTTT
few	TRBJ2-6	TRBV6-6	-	CASLRTYSGANVLTF	TGTGCCAGCCTACGAACATACTCTGGGGCCAACGTCCTGACTTTC
few	TRBJ2-3	TRBV3-1	TRBD1	CASSQDGTGADTQYF	TGTGCCAGCAGCCAAGATGGGACAGGGGCAGATACGCAGTATTTT
-	TRBJ1-5	TRBV6-1	TRBD1	CASQRRTGMILSNQPQHF	TGTGCCAGCCAACGAAGGACAGGGATGATCCTTAGCAATCAGCCCCAGCATTTT
-	TRBJ2-5	TRBV6-2/TRBV6-3	TRBD2	CASRYGAGVETQYF	TGTGCCAGCCGTTATGGAGCGGGAGTAGAGACCCAGTACTTC
-	TRBJ1-2	TRBV29-1	TRBD1	CSVEVPGQGGGYGYTF	TGCAGCGTTGAAGTCCCAGGACAGGGGGGCGGCTATGGCTACACCTTC